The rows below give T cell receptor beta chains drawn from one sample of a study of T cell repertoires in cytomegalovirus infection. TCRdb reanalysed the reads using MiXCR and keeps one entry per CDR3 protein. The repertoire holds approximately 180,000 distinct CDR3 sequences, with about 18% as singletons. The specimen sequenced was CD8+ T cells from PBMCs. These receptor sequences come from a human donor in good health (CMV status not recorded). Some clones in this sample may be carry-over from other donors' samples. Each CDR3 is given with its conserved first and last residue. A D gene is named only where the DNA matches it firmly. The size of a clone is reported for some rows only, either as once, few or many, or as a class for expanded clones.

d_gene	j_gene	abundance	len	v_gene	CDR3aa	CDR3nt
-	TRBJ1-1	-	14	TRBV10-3	CAISVAGYNTEAFF	TGTGCCATCAGTGTAGCAGGGTACAACACTGAAGCTTTCTTT
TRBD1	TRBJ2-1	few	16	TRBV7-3	CASSWGQGALYNEQFF	TGTGCCAGCAGCTGGGGACAGGGGGCTTTATACAATGAGCAGTTCTTC
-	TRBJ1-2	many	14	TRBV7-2	CASSSREGLDGYTF	TGTGCCAGCAGCTCCAGGGAGGGGCTCGATGGCTACACCTTC
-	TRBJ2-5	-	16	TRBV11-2	CASSQMGTAKQETQYF	TGTGCCAGCAGCCAAATGGGGACGGCAAAACAAGAGACCCAGTACTTC
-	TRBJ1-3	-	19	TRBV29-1	CSVEDEDIIDPSSGNTIYF	TGCAGCGTTGAAGACGAGGACATAATCGACCCAAGCTCTGGAAACACCATATATTTT
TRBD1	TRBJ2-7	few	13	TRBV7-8	CASSLTGNDEQYF	TGTGCCAGCAGCTTGACAGGGAACGACGAGCAGTACTTC
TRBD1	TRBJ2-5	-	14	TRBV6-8	CASSFDRGPETQYF	TGTGCCAGCAGTTTTGACAGGGGACCAGAGACCCAGTACTTC
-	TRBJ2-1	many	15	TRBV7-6	CASSVGGISYNEQFF	TGTGCCAGCAGCGTGGGGGGAATCTCCTACAATGAGCAGTTCTTC
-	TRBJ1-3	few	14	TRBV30	CAWSASSSGNTIYF	TGTGCCTGGAGTGCCAGTTCCTCTGGAAACACCATATATTTT
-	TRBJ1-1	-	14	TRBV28	CASSRNRVHTEAFF	TGTGCCAGCAGTCGAAACAGGGTTCACACTGAAGCTTTCTTT
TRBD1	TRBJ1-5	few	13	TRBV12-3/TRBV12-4	CASSSGGDQPQHF	TGTGCCAGCAGCTCAGGGGGGGATCAGCCCCAGCATTTT
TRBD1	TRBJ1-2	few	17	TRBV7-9	CASSLGETGTADYGYTF	TGTGCCAGCAGCTTGGGGGAGACAGGGACTGCCGACTATGGCTACACCTTC
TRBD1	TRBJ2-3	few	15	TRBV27	CASRLRDRGTDTQYF	TGTGCCAGCAGACTCCGGGACAGGGGAACAGATACGCAGTATTTT
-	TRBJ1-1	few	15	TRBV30	CAWSATGFLDTEAFF	TGTGCCTGGAGCGCAACAGGGTTTTTGGATACTGAAGCTTTCTTT
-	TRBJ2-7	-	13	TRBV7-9	CASSTPGTPKQYF	TGTGCCAGCAGCACGCCCGGGACTCCTAAGCAGTACTTC
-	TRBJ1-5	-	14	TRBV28	CASSFVSSNQPQHF	TGTGCCAGCAGTTTCGTAAGTAGCAATCAGCCCCAGCATTTT
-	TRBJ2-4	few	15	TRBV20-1	CSARDRGLAKNIQYF	TGCAGTGCTAGAGATCGAGGTCTAGCCAAAAACATTCAGTACTTC
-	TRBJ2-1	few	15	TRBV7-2	CASSLAPGLFNEQFF	TGTGCCAGCAGCTTAGCCCCCGGCCTATTCAATGAGCAGTTCTTC
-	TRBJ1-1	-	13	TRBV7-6	CASSLAGITEAFF	TGTGCCAGCAGCTTAGCGGGGATCACTGAAGCTTTCTTT
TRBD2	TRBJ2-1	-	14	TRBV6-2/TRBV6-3	CASSPGLAGHEQFF	TGTGCCAGCAGCCCCGGACTAGCGGGGCATGAGCAGTTCTTC
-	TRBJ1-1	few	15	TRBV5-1	CASSLVHSQNTEAFF	TGCGCCAGCAGCTTGGTACACAGCCAGAACACTGAAGCTTTCTTT
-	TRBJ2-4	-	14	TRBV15	CATSRDRQENIQYF	TGTGCCACCAGCAGAGATCGGCAAGAAAACATTCAGTACTTC
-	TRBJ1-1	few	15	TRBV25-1	CASSGSGYENTEAFF	TGTGCCAGCAGTGGATCAGGGTATGAAAACACTGAAGCTTTCTTT
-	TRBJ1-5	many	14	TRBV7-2	CASSTVGGNQPQHF	TGTGCCAGCAGCACGGTAGGGGGAAATCAGCCCCAGCATTTT
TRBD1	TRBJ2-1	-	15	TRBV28	CASSDTGTGATEQFF	TGTGCCAGCAGTGACACAGGGACAGGGGCTACTGAGCAGTTCTTC
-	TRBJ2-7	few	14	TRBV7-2	CASSYTGLDYEQYF	TGTGCCAGCAGCTATACAGGGTTGGACTACGAGCAGTACTTC
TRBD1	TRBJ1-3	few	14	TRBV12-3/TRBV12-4	CASQHRGSGNTIYF	TGTGCCAGCCAACACAGGGGCTCTGGAAACACCATATATTTT
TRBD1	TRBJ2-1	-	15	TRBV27	CASSRTGEAYNEQFF	TGTGCCAGCAGTCGTACAGGGGAAGCCTACAATGAGCAGTTCTTC
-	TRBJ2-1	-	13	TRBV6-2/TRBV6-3	CASTGGRFTEQFF	TGTGCCAGCACGGGGGGCCGGTTCACTGAGCAGTTCTTC
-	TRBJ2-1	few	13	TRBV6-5	CASSWGADNEQFF	TGTGCCAGCAGTTGGGGGGCTGACAATGAGCAGTTCTTC
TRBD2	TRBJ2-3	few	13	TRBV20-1	CSAVAGVVDTQYF	TGCAGTGCTGTAGCGGGGGTAGTAGATACGCAGTATTTT
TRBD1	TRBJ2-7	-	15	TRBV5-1	CASSWAGGASYEQYF	TGCGCCAGCAGCTGGGCAGGGGGCGCCTCCTACGAGCAGTACTTC
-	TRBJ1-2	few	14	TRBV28	CASSPPGNGYGYTF	TGTGCCAGCAGTCCGCCAGGGAACGGCTATGGCTACACCTTC
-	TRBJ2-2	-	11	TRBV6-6	CASWGSGELFF	TGTGCCAGCTGGGGCAGCGGGGAGCTGTTTTTT
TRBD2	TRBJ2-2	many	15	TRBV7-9	CASSRGLAATGELFF	TGTGCCAGCAGCCGGGGACTAGCGGCCACCGGGGAGCTGTTTTTT
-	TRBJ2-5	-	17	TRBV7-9	CASTPPVARDYQETQYF	TGTGCCAGCACTCCCCCCGTCGCGAGGGATTACCAAGAGACCCAGTACTTC
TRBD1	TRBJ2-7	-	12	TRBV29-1	CSVEDRTYEQYF	TGCAGCGTTGAGGACAGGACCTACGAGCAGTACTTC
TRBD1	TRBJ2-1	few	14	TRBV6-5	CASSTGGAYNEQFF	TGTGCCAGCAGTACAGGGGGCGCTTACAATGAGCAGTTCTTC